This TCR beta chain originates from a study of T cells and Merkel cell carcinoma outcomes. Method: immunoSEQ multiplex PCR; TCRdb's copy keeps in-frame clones and lacks some. This repertoire shows roughly 15,000 clones, around 81% found once; its top ten account for approximately 10%. The germline V gene has CDR1 SGHRS and CDR2 YFSETQ. CDR3 length: 15 amino acids. V shed 4 bases, J shed 4 bases, and the junction held 7 bases outside the gene matches. The receptor's source is a human donor with Merkel cell carcinoma. The chain carries TRBV5-1 and TRBJ2-2; 7 positions agree with TRBD1. The sequencing input was tumor tissue from Merkel cell carcinoma. CDR3 sequence: CASSGQGGGTGELFF. The CDR3 DNA reads TGCGCCAGCAGCGGCCAAGGGGGCGGCACCGGGGAGCTGTTTTTT.